A selection of T cell receptor beta chains follows, all from one sample in a study of Graves' ophthalmopathy and Graves' hyperthyroidism. TCRdb re-called the multiplex PCR reads with MiXCR, one entry per CDR3 protein. The sample holds around 600,000 distinct CDR3 sequences, just over 40% seen once. Sequenced sample: peripheral blood. The source is an adult man with Graves' ophthalmopathy. Each CDR3 is given with its conserved first and last residue. D genes are given only for firm matches. Rows give clone size only sometimes, using once, few, many, or a class for an expanded clone.

abundance,j_gene,v_gene,d_gene,CDR3nt,CDR3aa
.,TRBJ2-3,TRBV29-1,TRBD1,TGCAGCGTTGAAGATACAGGGGGCACAGATACGCAGTATTTT,CSVEDTGGTDTQYF
many,TRBJ1-1,TRBV2,TRBD1,TGTGCCAGCAGTGAAACAGGGGGCAAGACTGAAGCTTTCTTT,CASSETGGKTEAFF
many,TRBJ2-7,TRBV7-8,.,TGTGCCAGCAGCTTAGGCGAGTCCGGGCAGTACTTC,CASSLGESGQYF
many,TRBJ1-5,TRBV5-8,TRBD1,TGTGCCAGCAGCATCGGACAGGGCGACAATCAGCCCCAGCATTTT,CASSIGQGDNQPQHF
few,TRBJ1-1,TRBV7-8,.,TGTGCCAGCAGCCCCCGGGGCATACTGAACACTGAAGCTTTCTTT,CASSPRGILNTEAFF
many,TRBJ2-5,TRBV20-1,.,TGCAGTGCTAGGGCTGGAGGGGAGACCCAGTACTTC,CSARAGGETQYF
.,TRBJ2-1,TRBV20-1,.,TGCAGTGCTAGCAGGGGCGATGAGCAGTTCTTC,CSASRGDEQFF
few,TRBJ1-2,TRBV6-6,.,TGTGCCAGCAGGCACACCTTTATCGGGAGGAAAGGCTCGTATGGCTACACCTTC,CASRHTFIGRKGSYGYTF
once,TRBJ1-1,TRBV25-1,.,TGTGCCAGCAGTATCTGGACAGCCTTCTCGCGGAACACTGAAGCTTTCTTT,CASSIWTAFSRNTEAFF
few,TRBJ2-5,TRBV20-1,.,TGCAGTGCTAGTGAACGGGTACGGACCCAGTACTTC,CSASERVRTQYF
few,TRBJ2-7,TRBV11-2,TRBD1,TGTGCCAGCAGCCTCAGGACAGGCTCCGAGCAGTACTTC,CASSLRTGSEQYF
many,TRBJ2-7,TRBV10-3,.,TGTGCCATCCGACGCCCGTCCTCCTACGAGCAGTACTTC,CAIRRPSSYEQYF
few,TRBJ2-2,TRBV7-9,.,TGTGCCAGCAGCTTTTCGGCAGGGGTAGCCGGGGAGCTGTTTTTT,CASSFSAGVAGELFF
.,TRBJ2-7,TRBV2,.,TGTGCCAGCGGACCCACAGGGGAGCAGTACTTC,CASGPTGEQYF
many,TRBJ2-5,TRBV5-8,.,TGTGCCAGCAGCTCGTCCGGAGGGACATCCTGGGAGACCCAGTACTTC,CASSSSGGTSWETQYF
.,TRBJ1-6,TRBV10-3,.,TGTGCCAGCAGTTACTCTACGGCGGACTCCTATAATTCACCCCTCCACTTT,CASSYSTADSYNSPLHF
many,TRBJ1-1,TRBV19,.,TGTGCCAGTAGTTCGGCCGGGACCGTCACCCGAGGAGCTTTCTTT,CASSSAGTVTRGAFF
many,TRBJ2-5,TRBV2,TRBD2,TGTGCCAGCAGTGCCTGGGACTACCCGTACTTC,CASSAWDYPYF
.,TRBJ2-7,TRBV5-6,TRBD1,TGTGCCAGCAGCTTGCAAGGGACAGGGCACGAGCAGTACTTC,CASSLQGTGHEQYF
many,TRBJ2-7,TRBV15,TRBD1,TGTGCCACCAGCAGAGATCTCGGTCCGGGACAGGGTCGTCCTTACGAGCAGTACTTC,CATSRDLGPGQGRPYEQYF
.,TRBJ2-2,TRBV29-1,.,TGCAGCGTTGAAGGCCCGGGGAACACCGGGGAGCTGTTTTTT,CSVEGPGNTGELFF
many,TRBJ1-3,TRBV20-1,.,TGCAGTGCTAGCCAAATATCTGGAAACACCATATATTTT,CSASQISGNTIYF
many,TRBJ1-2,TRBV5-6,.,TGTGCCAGCAGCTTTAGGGGGTTACACGGCTACACCTTC,CASSFRGLHGYTF
many,TRBJ2-2,TRBV29-1,.,TGCAGCGTTGAAAGGCGCACCGGGGAGCTGTTTTTT,CSVERRTGELFF
many,TRBJ2-5,TRBV27,TRBD2,TGTGCCAGCAGTTTATCGCCTAGCGGAGGGACCCAGTACTTC,CASSLSPSGGTQYF
.,TRBJ1-4,TRBV25-1,.,TGTGCCAGCAGAGGGCCAGGGAAGGAAAAACTGTTTTTT,CASRGPGKEKLFF
.,TRBJ1-5,TRBV7-2,.,TGTGCTATTGCTGGGGGAGGTCAGCCCCAGCATTTT,CAIAGGGQPQHF